The subject of this entry is one T cell receptor beta chain. The data belong to a study of T cell responses to AZD1222 COVID-19 vaccine. Measured with immunoSEQ multiplex PCR; TCRdb has only the in-frame clones, and not every one. Of about 94,000 clones in the sample, approximately 81% were seen once. CDR1 and CDR2 (germline): MNHEY, SMNVEV (reference sequence). Trimming took off 6 bases at V and 3 bases at J, with 5 bases between the two ends. The CDR3 contains 12 residues. The chain uses TRBV27 and TRBJ2-2; D gene ambiguous. The origin of this receptor is an adult who received the AZD1222 COVID-19 vaccine. The specimen was peripheral blood, collected 28 days after the second AZD1222 dose. The CDR3 loop is CASRRYTGELFF. In DNA, the CDR3 is TGTGCCAGCAGGAGGTACACCGGGGAGCTGTTTTTT.